This T cell receptor beta chain was observed in a study of T cell responses to AZD1222 COVID-19 vaccine. This CDR3 spans 14 amino acids. The germline V gene encodes CDR1 MNHEY and CDR2 SVGAGI. With 6 bases removed from V and 0 bases from J, the gap between germline ends came to 10 bases. Clones were sequenced by immunoSEQ multiplex PCR, and TCRdb holds only the in-frame ones, with some missing. The sample contains some 150,000 clones, under 95% of which appear only once. The material sequenced was peripheral blood, taken on day 0 of AZD1222 vaccination. The rearrangement links TRBV6-5 to TRBJ2-3; D is possibly TRBD1 (6 bases). This sequence was found in an adult in good health. The CDR3 region is CASRPRGSTDTQYF. The DNA for the CDR3 is TGTGCCAGCAGGCCCAGGGGTAGCACAGATACGCAGTATTTT.